Listed here are 10 T cell receptor beta chains from one sample, sequenced in a study of cytomegalovirus exposure and HLA in healthy donors. Method: immunoSEQ multiplex PCR; TCRdb's copy keeps in-frame clones and lacks some. The data contain roughly 300,000 clones, about 90% of them singletons. Sequencing was done on a sample of PBMCs. These TCRs come from a woman aged 30 to 39 in good health and CMV-seropositive.

This chain connects TRBV6-5 to TRBJ2-5; D is unclear. Trimming removed 0 bases at V and 5 bases at J, with 10 bases between. This CDR3 comprises 14 residues. The germline gives CDR1 MNHEY, CDR2 SVGAGI. The CDR3 DNA reads TGTGCCAGCAGTTACTCTATGGGTAGGGAGACCCAGTACTTC. It codes for CASSYSMGRETQYF.

The chain has TRBV11-2 and TRBJ1-5; perhaps TRBD1 as D (5 bases). V shed 1 base and J shed 0 bases, with 7 bases lying between them. This CDR3 has 15 residues. Germline V gene lookup returns CDR1 SGHAT and CDR2 FQNNGV. The DNA for the CDR3 is TGTGCCAGCAGCTTAGGCGACAGTAGCAATCAGCCCCAGCATTTT. Protein product: CASSLGDSSNQPQHF.

This sequence joins TRBV29-1 and TRBJ1-2; 8 nucleotides align to TRBD1. Germline V gene sequence: CDR1 SQVTM, CDR2 ANQGSEA. This CDR3 comprises 12 residues. V was pared by 4 bases and J by 3 bases, with 1 base of the junction left unmatched. CDR3 in amino acids: CSVGDRYYGYTF. As DNA, the CDR3 is TGCAGCGTTGGGGACAGGTACTATGGCTACACCTTC. Full variable domain (rest looked up from reference TRBV29-1 and TRBJ1-2): SAVISQKPSRDICQRGTSLTIQCQVDSQVTMMFWYRQQPGQSLTLIATANQGSEATYESGFVIDKFPISRPNLTFSTLTVSNMSPEDSSIYLCSVGDRYYGYTFGSGTRLTVV.

This chain connects TRBV28 to TRBJ2-7, with 7 bases matching TRBD2. Germline-derived CDR1 and CDR2 are MDHEN and SYDVKM. The V segment lost 1 base and the J segment 3 bases; nucleotides outside the gene matches: 9. The CDR3 runs to 16 residues. CDR3 amino acids: CASSLSAGFSIYEQYF. For the CDR3, the DNA is TGTGCCAGCAGTTTATCAGCGGGATTCTCTATCTACGAGCAGTACTTC.

This clone was recorded a few times. V usage is TRBV28 and J usage is TRBJ1-5; the D is unclear. Trimming pared 6 bases from V and 2 bases from J, leaving 5 bases between. The CDR3 consists of 12 residues. CDR1 and CDR2 from the germline V gene are MDHEN and SYDVKM. The CDR3 is CASRRGNQPQHF. DNA for the CDR3: TGTGCCAGCAGGAGGGGCAATCAGCCCCAGCATTTT.

Details on this clone: Other DNA sequences in this specimen translate into the identical CDR3. The DNA of the CDR3 is TGTGCCAGCTCACCGTTGGGCACCTACAATGAGCAGTTCTTC. Its protein product is CASSPLGTYNEQFF. The chain recombines TRBV18 with TRBJ2-1; D is uncertain. The CDR3 runs 14 residues. The V gene lost 3 bases and the J gene lost 2 bases, with 8 bases spanning the gap. Looked up from germline, CDR1 is KGHSH and CDR2 is LQKENI. Variable domain in full (rest from reference TRBV18 and TRBJ2-1): NAGVMQNPRHLVRRRGQEARLRCSPMKGHSHVYWYRQLPEEGLKFMVYLQKENIIDESGMPKERFSAEFPKEGPSILRIQQVVRGDSAAYFCASSPLGTYNEQFFGPGTRLTVL.

This clone was seen a few times. The chain employs TRBV5-1 and TRBJ1-1; no clear D. Germline V gene lookup returns CDR1 SGHRS and CDR2 YFSETQ. The CDR3 sequence is 13 residues long. V lost 4 bases and J lost 3, with 10 bases in between. The CDR3 nucleotides read TGCGCCAGCAGCCTTGGGGTGGACACTGAAGCTTTCTTT. It specifies CASSLGVDTEAFF.

The chain is built from TRBV30 and TRBJ1-4; the D is unclear. Germline-derived CDR1 and CDR2 are GTSNPN and SVGIG (reference sequence). The CDR3 is made up of 16 amino acids. V shed 0 bases and J shed 2 bases, with 13 bases lying between them. CDR3 region: CAWSVALRGTNEKLFF. CDR3 nucleotides: TGTGCCTGGAGTGTAGCTCTACGCGGTACTAATGAAAAACTGTTTTTT.

As regards this clone: In the same sample, other DNA sequences code for this CDR3. The V call is TRBV28, the J call TRBJ2-2; 7 bases are shared with TRBD2. V was pared by 2 bases and J by 5 bases, with 5 bases of the junction left unmatched. Germline V lookup: CDR1 MDHEN, CDR2 SYDVKM. The CDR3 runs to 15 residues. DNA of the CDR3: TGTGCCAGCAGTTTAGGCGGGAGCGGAACCGGGGAGCTGTTTTTT. Translated: CASSLGGSGTGELFF.

The rearrangement joins TRBV5-1 to TRBJ2-1, with 10 bases aligning to TRBD2. Germline lookup yields CDR1 SGHRS and CDR2 YFSETQ. The ends lost 1 base at V and 4 bases at J; junction bases unmatched: 8. CDR3 size: 17 residues. Here the CDR3 reads CASSLSELAGLYNEQFF. Written as DNA, the CDR3 is TGCGCCAGCAGCTTGTCGGAACTAGCGGGACTATACAATGAGCAGTTCTTC.